The text below deals with one T cell receptor (beta chain). The antigen is not known. Uncontrolled infections, other autoimmune diseases, pregnancy or lactation led to exclusion of patients. Extraction of PBMCs used roughly 9.6 ml of fresh peripheral blood. Germline V gene lookup returns CDR1 SGHRS and CDR2 YFSETQ. The CDR3 length is 17 residues. V gave up 0 bases and J gave up 0 bases, with 16 bases separating them. The data are from a study of T cells in Graves' hyperthyroidism and ophthalmopathy. RNA transcripts gave rise to amplified TCR beta CDR3 regions. Using the HTBI primer set, a first-round RT-PCR was run on the TCR CDR3. TCRdb re-analysed the multiplex PCR reads in MiXCR, keeping a single row per CDR3 protein. There are 250,000 to 300,000 distinct CDR3 sequences in the sample; about 15% occur only once, and roughly 53% lies in the top ten. Study-level findings and limits: Most thyroid clonotypes expanded above 0.001 were also detected in blood. Ophthalmopathy onset followed model prediction by a median about six months.

The receptor was isolated from a woman in her fifties or sixties with Graves' ophthalmopathy. The rearrangement links TRBV5-1 to TRBJ2-7; D perhaps matches TRBD2 (5 bases). Sequenced material: blood. The CDR3 DNA reads TGCGCCAGCAGCTTGGCCGCGGCGGGCCCCACCTCCTACGAGCAGTACTTC. Its translation: CASSLAAAGPTSYEQYF.